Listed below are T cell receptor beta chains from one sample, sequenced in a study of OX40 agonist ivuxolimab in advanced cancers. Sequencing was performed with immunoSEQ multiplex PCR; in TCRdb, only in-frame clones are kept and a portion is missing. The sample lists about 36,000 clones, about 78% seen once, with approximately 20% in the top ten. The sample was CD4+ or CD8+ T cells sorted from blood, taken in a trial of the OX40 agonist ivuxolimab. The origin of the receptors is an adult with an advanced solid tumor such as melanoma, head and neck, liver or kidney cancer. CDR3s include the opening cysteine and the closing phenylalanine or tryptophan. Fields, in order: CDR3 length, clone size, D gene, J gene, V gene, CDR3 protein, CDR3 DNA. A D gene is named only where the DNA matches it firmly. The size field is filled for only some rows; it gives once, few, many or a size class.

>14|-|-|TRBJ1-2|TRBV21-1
CASTSLGTDYGYTF
TGTGCCAGTACTTCCCTTGGGACAGACTATGGCTACACCTTC
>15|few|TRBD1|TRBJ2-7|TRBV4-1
CASSQEGTDSYEQYF
TGCGCCAGCAGCCAAGAAGGGACAGACTCCTACGAGCAGTACTTC
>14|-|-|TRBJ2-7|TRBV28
CASSFYTNREGQYF
TGTGCCAGCAGTTTCTATACGAACAGGGAAGGACAGTACTTC
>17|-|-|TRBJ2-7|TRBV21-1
CASSISIRDRGSYEQYF
TGTGCCAGCAGCATAAGTATCCGGGACAGGGGCTCCTACGAGCAGTACTTC
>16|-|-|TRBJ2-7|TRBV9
CASSTFDRSPAYEQYF
TGTGCCAGCAGCACCTTCGACAGATCCCCAGCCTACGAGCAGTACTTC
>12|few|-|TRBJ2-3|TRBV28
CASSLWADTQYF
TGTGCCAGCAGTTTATGGGCAGATACGCAGTATTTT
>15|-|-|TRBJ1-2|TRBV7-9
CASSSLTGGIYGYTF
TGTGCCAGCAGCTCATTGACAGGAGGAATCTATGGCTACACCTTC
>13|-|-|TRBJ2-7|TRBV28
CSVRGKSSYEQYF
TGTTCTGTTAGGGGTAAGAGCTCCTACGAGCAGTACTTC
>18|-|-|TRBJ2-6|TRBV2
CASANPSGPSSGANVLTF
TGTGCCAGCGCCAACCCCTCGGGGCCCAGCTCTGGGGCCAACGTCCTGACTTTC
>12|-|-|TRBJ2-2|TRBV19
CATEGSTGELFF
TGTGCCACCGAGGGGAGCACCGGGGAGCTGTTTTTT
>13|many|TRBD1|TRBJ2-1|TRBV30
CAVGDSSYNEQFF
TGTGCCGTTGGGGACAGCTCCTACAATGAGCAGTTCTTC
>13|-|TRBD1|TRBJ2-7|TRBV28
CASSRTGAYEQYF
TGTGCCAGCAGTAGGACAGGGGCCTACGAGCAGTACTTC
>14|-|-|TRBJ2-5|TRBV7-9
CASRGGGAQETQYF
TGTGCCAGCAGGGGAGGAGGGGCTCAAGAGACCCAGTACTTC
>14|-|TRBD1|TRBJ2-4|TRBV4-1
CASSQEQGDDIQYF
TGCGCCAGCAGCCAAGAACAGGGGGATGACATTCAGTACTTC
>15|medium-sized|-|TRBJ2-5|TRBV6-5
CASSYSGTAAETQYF
TGTGCCAGCAGTTACTCCGGGACTGCGGCAGAGACCCAGTACTTC
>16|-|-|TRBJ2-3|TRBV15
CATSTGTEIYTDTQYF
TGTGCCACCAGCACAGGGACGGAAATTTACACAGATACGCAGTATTTT
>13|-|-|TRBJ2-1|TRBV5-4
CASSGGSYNEQFF
TGTGCCAGCAGTGGGGGCTCCTACAATGAGCAGTTCTTC
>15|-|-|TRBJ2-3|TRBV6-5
CASSRRHRDTDTQYF
TGTGCCAGCAGTCGTAGACACAGGGACACAGATACGCAGTATTTT
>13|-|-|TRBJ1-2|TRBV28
CASSLGQYYGYTF
TGTGCCAGCAGTTTAGGACAGTACTATGGCTACACCTTC
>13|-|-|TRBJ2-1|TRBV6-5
CASALRTDNEQFF
TGTGCCAGCGCCCTCAGGACAGACAATGAGCAGTTCTTC
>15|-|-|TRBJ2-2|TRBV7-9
CASSFQNRNTGELFF
TGTGCCAGCAGCTTCCAGAATAGAAACACCGGGGAGCTGTTTTTT
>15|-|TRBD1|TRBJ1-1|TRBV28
CASSSTTGLDTEAFF
TGTGCCAGCAGTTCCACGACAGGGTTGGACACTGAAGCTTTCTTT
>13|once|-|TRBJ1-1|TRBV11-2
CASSAGWNTEAFF
TGTGCCAGCAGCGCGGGTTGGAACACTGAAGCTTTCTTT
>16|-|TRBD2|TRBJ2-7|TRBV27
CASSPFSGSVTYEQYF
TGTGCCAGCAGTCCCTTTAGCGGGAGCGTAACCTACGAGCAGTACTTC
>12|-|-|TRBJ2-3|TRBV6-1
CASSELADTQYF
TGTGCCAGCAGTGAACTAGCGGATACGCAGTATTTT
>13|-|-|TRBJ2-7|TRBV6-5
CASSYTMGLEQYF
TGTGCCAGCAGTTACACAATGGGGTTAGAGCAGTACTTC
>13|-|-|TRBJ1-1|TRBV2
CASTRQGGTEAFF
TGTGCCAGCACTCGGCAGGGTGGGACTGAAGCTTTCTTT
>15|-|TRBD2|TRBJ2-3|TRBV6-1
CASSWTSGSLGTQYF
TGTGCCAGCAGTTGGACTAGCGGGAGTTTAGGTACGCAGTATTTT
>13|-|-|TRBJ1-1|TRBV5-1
CASSSLGGTEAFF
TGCGCCAGCAGCTCTCTGGGGGGCACTGAAGCTTTCTTT
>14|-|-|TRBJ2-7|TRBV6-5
CASSPGEGGYEQYF
TGTGCCAGCAGCCCCGGTGAGGGAGGTTACGAGCAGTACTTC
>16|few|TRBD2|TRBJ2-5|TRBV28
CASSYLATSGEETQYF
TGTGCCAGCAGTTACTTGGCGACTAGCGGGGAGGAGACCCAGTACTTC
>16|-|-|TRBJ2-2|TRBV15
CATSSGQQGPTGELFF
TGTGCCACCAGCAGCGGGCAACAGGGCCCCACCGGGGAGCTGTTTTTT
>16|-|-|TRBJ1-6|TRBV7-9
CASKGNPGGASLPLHF
TGTGCCAGTAAAGGGAACCCCGGAGGGGCTTCTTTACCCCTCCACTTT
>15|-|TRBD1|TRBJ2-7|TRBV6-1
CASSEDGTGIYEQYF
TGTGCCAGCAGTGAAGATGGGACAGGGATTTACGAGCAGTACTTC
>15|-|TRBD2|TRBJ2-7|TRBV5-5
CASSFEREGIYEQYF
TGTGCCAGCAGCTTTGAGCGGGAGGGCATCTACGAGCAGTACTTC
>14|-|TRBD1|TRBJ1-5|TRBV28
CASGQGGGRQPQHF
TGTGCCAGCGGACAGGGCGGCGGACGCCAGCCCCAGCATTTT
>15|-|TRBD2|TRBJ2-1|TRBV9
CASSVEGLAYNEQFF
TGTGCCAGCAGCGTAGAGGGACTAGCCTACAATGAGCAGTTCTTC
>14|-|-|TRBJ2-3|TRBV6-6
CASTLTEFTDTQYF
TGTGCCAGCACCCTGACGGAGTTCACAGATACGCAGTATTTT
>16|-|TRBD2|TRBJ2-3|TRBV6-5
CASSFLAGGPADTQYF
TGTGCCAGCAGTTTCCTAGCGGGGGGGCCCGCAGATACGCAGTATTTT
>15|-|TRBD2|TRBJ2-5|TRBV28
CASSSRALAEETQYF
TGTGCCAGCAGTTCAAGGGCCCTAGCGGAAGAGACCCAGTACTTC